One T cell receptor (beta chain) is described in this entry. Its antigen is as yet unknown. Quantitative molecular-barcoded 5'-RACE generated the TCR beta libraries. Via MiXCR, TCRdb re-called the 5' RACE reads, giving one row per CDR3 protein. This table has just under 350,000 distinct CDR3 sequences, roughly 15% appearing once. After removal of 2 bases from V and 2 bases from J, the junction contained 8 bases not matched to a gene. The CDR3 contains 17 residues. Germline V gene sequence: CDR1 KGHSH, CDR2 LQKENI. The data derive from a study of CD8 T cells in ankylosing spondylitis. General observations from the study: Ankylosing spondylitis blood appeared to carry a characteristic TCR beta motif of several highly homologous variants. Clones that were linked to disease were CD8+ and were relatively rare in peripheral blood. Matched synovial fluid from ankylosing spondylitis patients was reported to be enriched for disease-linked clones.

This chain joins TRBV18 and TRBJ2-2, with TRBD1 matching 7 bases. Sequencing was done on a sample of blood, either unsorted or a sorted T cell fraction (not recorded which). The sequence came from a male donor with ankylosing spondylitis or in good health (not recorded which). The CDR3 loop reads CASSPKKQGTNTGELFF. The CDR3 nucleotides are TGTGCCAGCTCACCAAAGAAACAGGGGACCAACACCGGGGAGCTGTTTTTT. Combining the CDR3 with reference TRBV18 and TRBJ2-2 gives the whole variable domain NAGVMQNPRHLVRRRGQEARLRCSPMKGHSHVYWYRQLPEEGLKFMVYLQKENIIDESGMPKERFSAEFPKEGPSILRIQQVVRGDSAAYFCASSPKKQGTNTGELFFGEGSRLTVL.